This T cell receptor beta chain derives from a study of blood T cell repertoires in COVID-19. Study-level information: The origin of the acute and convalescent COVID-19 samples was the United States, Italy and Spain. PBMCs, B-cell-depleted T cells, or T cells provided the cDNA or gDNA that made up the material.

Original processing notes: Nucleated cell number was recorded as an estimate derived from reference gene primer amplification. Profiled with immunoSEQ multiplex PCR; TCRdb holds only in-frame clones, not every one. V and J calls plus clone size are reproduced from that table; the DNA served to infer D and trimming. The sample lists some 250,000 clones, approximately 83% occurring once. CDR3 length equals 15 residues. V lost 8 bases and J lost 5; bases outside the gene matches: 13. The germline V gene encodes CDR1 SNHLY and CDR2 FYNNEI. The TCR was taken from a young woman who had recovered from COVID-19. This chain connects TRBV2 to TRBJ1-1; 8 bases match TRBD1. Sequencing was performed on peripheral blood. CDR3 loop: CASRGQGEFETEAFF. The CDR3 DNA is TGTGCCAGCCGAGGACAGGGTGAGTTTGAGACTGAAGCTTTCTTT.